This T cell receptor beta chain was sequenced in a study of T-cell memory formation after mild COVID-19. At the level of the study: Largely donor-specific TCR clusters were found. Study-level findings and limits: Most CD4+ clones that shrank were in CM and EM, while CD8+ ones turned up in EMRA. For second-wave clones that peaked at day 37, SARS-CoV-2 specificity went unverified. Cross-reactive memory seemingly joined, as some responding clones were found in pre-infection memory.

This CDR3 contains 13 residues. V lost 8 bases and J lost 0, with 8 bases in between. Germline lookup yields CDR1 ENHRY and CDR2 SYGVKD. This clonotype turned up a few times. Its antigen is as yet unknown. TCRdb passed the 5' RACE reads through MiXCR, listing each CDR3 protein once. The sample includes around 470,000 distinct CDR3 sequences, 20% of them seen just once. This rearrangement joins TRBV10-3 to TRBJ1-5; D unclear. This clonotype was sampled from an adult woman who had mild COVID-19 (a few samples of this study predate the infection). Cell type and time point are not known. Material: PBMCs or a T cell subset sorted from them (not recorded which). CDR3 bases: TGTGCCATCTCACCCTATAGCAATCAGCCCCAGCATTTT. The encoded protein is CAISPYSNQPQHF.